This T cell receptor (beta chain) is from a study of long-term antiretroviral therapy in people with HIV. Study-wide points: Following ART, diversity rose but still fell short of transplant donor controls. Clones that had undergone expansion before ART dominated the repertoire at all time points.

CDR1 SGHDT and CDR2 YYEEEE come from the germline V gene. The CDR3 loop spans 14 amino acids. Trimming removed 3 bases at V and 5 bases at J, with 14 bases between. Details on this clone: Its antigen is currently unknown.

This was the immunoSEQ v3.0 assay at survey level. The data were produced by immunoSEQ multiplex PCR, yet TCRdb's version contains in-frame clones alone and is incomplete. In the table there are about 13,000 clones, around 82% of which are singletons. The cryopreserved samples used held 1-10 million PBMC prior to extraction of DNA. The source of this sequence is a woman under 30 with HIV. V gene TRBV5-6 combines with J gene TRBJ1-1, with D possibly TRBD1 on 6 matching bases. The starting material was unsorted PBMCs, obtained 1.3 years after starting antiretroviral therapy. The CDR3 region has the DNA TGTGCCAGCAGCTCGAACAGGGAGAGGACTGAAGCTTTCTTT. It translates to CASSSNRERTEAFF.